The 6 T cell receptor beta chains below all came from one sample that was sequenced in a study of CD8 T cells in Susac syndrome. cDNA came from about 0.5 to 1 ug RNA primed by random hexamers. TCRdb passed the immunoSEQ multiplex PCR reads through MiXCR, listing each CDR3 protein once. The sample yields tens of thousands of distinct CDR3 sequences, 95% to 96% seen once. Sequenced material: CD8+ T cells from PBMCs. These receptor sequences come from a human donor with Susac syndrome.

This clonotype was seen more than once but under ten times. The rearrangement uses TRBV7-3 and TRBJ2-2; TRBD2 aligns across 7 bases. The CDR3 is 16 amino acids. Germline V lookup: CDR1 SGHTA, CDR2 FQGTGA. V shed 5 bases and J 6 bases; nucleotides not matched to a gene: 12. The CDR3 reads CASSLYGGSSSGELFF. The DNA for the CDR3 is TGTGCCAGCAGCCTATACGGGGGGAGCTCATCCGGGGAGCTGTTTTTT.

CDR3 residues: CASGLGGTETQYF. As DNA, the CDR3 is TGTGCCAGCGGATTAGGAGGGACTGAGACCCAGTACTTC. V usage is TRBV28 and J usage is TRBJ2-5, with D tentatively TRBD2 (6 bases). The CDR3 is 13 residues long. Germline CDR1 and CDR2: MDHEN and SYDVKM. V shed 8 bases and J shed 5 bases, with 15 bases lying between them. Drawing the rest from reference TRBV28 and TRBJ2-5, the complete variable domain is DVKVTQSSRYLVKRTGEKVFLECVQDMDHENMFWYRQDPGLGLRLIYFSYDVKMKEKGDIPEGYSVSREKKERFSLILESASTNQTSMYLCASGLGGTETQYFGPGTRLLVL.

The V gene is TRBV5-6, the J gene TRBJ1-2; unclear D gene. Germline CDR1 is SGHDT and CDR2 is YYEEEE. The CDR3 length is 13 residues. V lost 2 bases and J lost 8, with 13 bases in between. In DNA form, the CDR3 reads TGTGCCAGCAGCTTCACTCAACGGGCAGGCTACACCTTC. This sequence encodes CASSFTQRAGYTF.

V usage is TRBV12-3 or TRBV12-4 and J usage is TRBJ1-3, with D possibly matching TRBD1 (5 bases). Trimming took 6 bases from V and 2 from J, leaving 11 bases between them. This CDR3 has 14 amino acids. DNA of the CDR3: TGTGCCAGCAGGAACACAGGTCCTGGAAACACCATATATTTT. Translated, it gives CASRNTGPGNTIYF.

V gene TRBV20-1 combines with J gene TRBJ1-1; no definite D call. The CDR3 sequence is 13 residues long. Germline values: CDR1 DFQATT, CDR2 SNEGSKA (reference sequence). The CDR3 region is CRPPLGQNTEAFF. CDR3 coding DNA: TGCAGGCCCCCCCTCGGGCAGAACACTGAAGCTTTCTTT.

V gene TRBV25-1 combines with J gene TRBJ2-3; tentative D call: TRBD2 (7 bases). The CDR3 covers 15 residues. Trimming removed 4 bases from V and 2 bases from J, with 13 bases in between. In germline, CDR1 is MGHDK, CDR2 SYGVNS. The CDR3 loop is CASSGGGADTDTQYF. In DNA form, the CDR3 reads TGTGCCAGCAGTGGAGGGGGGGCCGACACAGATACGCAGTATTTT.